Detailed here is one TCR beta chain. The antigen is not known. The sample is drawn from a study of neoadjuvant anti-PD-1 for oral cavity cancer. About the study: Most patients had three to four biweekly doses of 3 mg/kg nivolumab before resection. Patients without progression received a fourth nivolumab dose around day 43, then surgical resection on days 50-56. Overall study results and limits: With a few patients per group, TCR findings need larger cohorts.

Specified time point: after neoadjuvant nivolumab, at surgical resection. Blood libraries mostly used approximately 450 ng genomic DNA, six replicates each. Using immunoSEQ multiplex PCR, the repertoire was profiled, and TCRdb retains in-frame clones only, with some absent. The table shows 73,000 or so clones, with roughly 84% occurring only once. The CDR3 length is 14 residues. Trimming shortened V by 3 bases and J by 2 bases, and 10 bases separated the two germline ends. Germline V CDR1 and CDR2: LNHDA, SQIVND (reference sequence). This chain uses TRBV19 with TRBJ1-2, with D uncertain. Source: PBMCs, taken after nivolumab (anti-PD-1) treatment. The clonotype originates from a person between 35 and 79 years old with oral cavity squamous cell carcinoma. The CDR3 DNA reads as TGTGCCAGTAGTATGGTCGACTGGAACTATGGCTACACCTTC. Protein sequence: CASSMVDWNYGYTF.